The 23 T cell receptor beta chains below were found in one sample sequenced in a study of blood T cell repertoires in COVID-19. Libraries were prepared by immunoSEQ multiplex PCR; TCRdb keeps only in-frame clonotypes and omits some of them. The table shows about 250,000 clones, with about 85% occurring only once. The sample consisted of peripheral blood. The receptors originated from a man aged 18 to 30 with active or convalescent COVID-19.

J is TRBJ2-5 and V is TRBV7-8; 16 bases match TRBD2. The germline gives CDR1 SGHVS, CDR2 FQNEAQ. This CDR3 is 18 amino acids long. Germline trimming cut 3 bases from V and 5 bases from J; bases unmatched to any gene: 9. The CDR3 sequence: CASSFNPGLAGGRETQYF. CDR3 DNA sequence: TGTGCCAGCAGCTTCAACCCGGGACTAGCGGGAGGGCGGGAGACCCAGTACTTC.

The rearrangement joins TRBV2 to TRBJ2-1, with 11 bases matching TRBD2. Germline values: CDR1 SNHLY, CDR2 FYNNEI. The CDR3 loop spans 16 amino acids. V dropped 2 bases and J dropped 7; count of bases not matched to a gene: 7. The CDR3 loop reads CASSEFLSSGGNEQFF. The CDR3 nucleotides read TGTGCCAGCAGTGAATTCTTGTCTAGCGGGGGGAATGAGCAGTTCTTC.

This chain connects TRBV6-6 to TRBJ1-2; D might be TRBD1 (6 bases). The V and J ends lost 7 bases and 0 bases respectively, with 12 bases between them. CDR3 length: 14 residues. The germline V gene encodes CDR1 MNHNY and CDR2 SVGAGI (reference sequence). The CDR3 here is CASTQNRANYGYTF. The DNA of the CDR3 is TGTGCCAGCACCCAGAACAGGGCTAACTATGGCTACACCTTC.

This chain connects TRBV28 to TRBJ1-5; TRBD1 agrees at 7 bases. CDR3 length equals 15 residues. Looked up from germline, CDR1 is MDHEN and CDR2 is SYDVKM. V lost 2 bases to trimming and J lost 1 base; unmatched junction nucleotides: 2. The CDR3 coding sequence is TGTGCCAGCAGTTTAGCAGGGGGGAGCAATCAGCCCCAGCATTTT. Translated, it gives CASSLAGGSNQPQHF.

The rearrangement uses TRBV27 and TRBJ1-6, with unresolved D. This CDR3 is 16 amino acids long. Deletions cut 2 bases from V and 7 bases from J, with 15 bases between. Germline-derived CDR1 and CDR2 are MNHEY and SMNVEV (reference sequence). The CDR3 is CASSLNEPTGNSPLHF. CDR3 DNA: TGTGCCAGCAGTTTAAACGAACCTACGGGAAATTCACCCCTCCACTTT.

V usage is TRBV4-1 and J usage is TRBJ2-6, with D possibly being TRBD1 (6 bases). The CDR3 runs to 17 residues. Trimming pared 1 base from V and 0 bases from J, leaving 10 bases between. Germline CDR1 and CDR2: MGHRA and YSYEKL. This chain's CDR3 is CASSQGGHPSGANVLTF. The CDR3, as DNA: TGCGCCAGCAGCCAAGGGGGACACCCCTCTGGGGCCAACGTCCTGACTTTC.

The genes are TRBV5-1 and TRBJ1-2; maybe TRBD1 (6 bases). This CDR3 has 16 residues. Trimming left V 4 bases short and J 6 bases short, with 22 bases between. Germline V CDR1 and CDR2: SGHRS, YFSETQ. As DNA, the CDR3 is TGCGCCAGCAGCCGCTCCGGGACAAAGGGGACCCATGGCTACACCTTC. Translation gives CASSRSGTKGTHGYTF.

The chain carries TRBV29-1 and TRBJ1-2, with a weak D call TRBD1 (6 bases). Per germline, CDR1 SQVTM and CDR2 ANQGSEA. The CDR3 extends over 18 amino acids. Trimming took off 0 bases at V and 8 bases at J, with 28 bases between the two ends. CDR3 in amino acids: CSVEDPESLGMGAEGYTF. In DNA form, the CDR3 reads TGCAGCGTTGAAGATCCAGAATCCCTCGGGATGGGGGCGGAGGGCTACACCTTC. The whole variable domain, filled in from reference TRBV29-1 and TRBJ1-2, reads SAVISQKPSRDICQRGTSLTIQCQVDSQVTMMFWYRQQPGQSLTLIATANQGSEATYESGFVIDKFPISRPNLTFSTLTVSNMSPEDSSIYLCSVEDPESLGMGAEGYTFGSGTRLTVV.

The V gene is TRBV4-3, the J gene TRBJ1-2, with TRBD1 identical over 7 bases. Looked up from germline, CDR1 is LGHNA and CDR2 is YSLEER. The trim removed 0 bases at V and 8 bases at J, leaving 6 bases unmatched. The CDR3 contains 14 residues. The CDR3 coding sequence is TGCGCCAGCAGCCAAGATACAGGGGCGGGCGGCTACACCTTC. Encoded protein: CASSQDTGAGGYTF.

The chain employs TRBV19 and TRBJ2-1, with TRBD2 matching 10 bases. CDR1 is LNHDA and CDR2 is SQIVND in the germline V gene (reference sequence). The ends lost 6 bases at V and 0 bases at J; junction bases unmatched: 2. The CDR3 extends over 15 amino acids. CDR3 DNA: TGTGCCAGTAGCCCTAGCGGGAGCTCCTACAATGAGCAGTTCTTC. It translates to CASSPSGSSYNEQFF.

V gene TRBV7-9 combines with J gene TRBJ1-2; 9 bases map to TRBD1. CDR3 length: 14 amino acids. Germline V lookup: CDR1 SEHNR, CDR2 FQNEAQ (reference sequence). Losses at the gene ends were 6 bases for V and 2 bases for J; bases not matched to a gene: 4. CDR3 region: CASRPQGANYGYTF. As DNA, the CDR3 is TGTGCCAGCAGGCCACAGGGGGCGAACTATGGCTACACCTTC.

The V gene is TRBV7-2, the J gene TRBJ1-6, with 7 bases aligning to TRBD1. CDR3 length equals 14 residues. Germline V gene lookup returns CDR1 SGHTA and CDR2 FQGNSA. With V trimmed by 5 bases and J by 7 bases, 5 bases remained unmatched. This chain's CDR3 is CASSGGTANSPLHF. The CDR3 DNA sequence: TGTGCCAGCAGCGGAGGGACAGCAAATTCACCCCTCCACTTT.

This chain uses TRBV9 with TRBJ2-1; 11 bases line up with TRBD2. The CDR3 covers 14 residues. The V gene's germline CDR1 is SGDLS and CDR2 YYNGEE. Trimming removed 3 bases from V and 6 bases from J; junction bases left unmatched: 2. The CDR3 protein is CASSDSGRANEQFF. For the CDR3, the DNA is TGTGCCAGCAGCGATAGCGGGAGGGCCAATGAGCAGTTCTTC.

This clone was found a few times. This sequence joins TRBV9 and TRBJ1-1, with D possibly matching TRBD1 (6 bases). V lost 0 bases to trimming and J lost 1 base, with 10 bases between them. Looked up from germline, CDR1 is SGDLS and CDR2 is YYNGEE. CDR3 length equals 15 residues. CDR3 DNA sequence: TGTGCCAGCAGCGTAGTAGGGGGGGCGAACACTGAAGCTTTCTTT. Translating gives CASSVVGGANTEAFF.

The chain uses TRBV7-9 and TRBJ1-1; 7 bases map to TRBD1. This CDR3 has 14 residues. Germline assignment: CDR1 SEHNR and CDR2 FQNEAQ (reference sequence). The ends lost 1 base at V and 1 base at J; junction bases unmatched: 0. The CDR3 is CASSLGDRNTEAFF. The CDR3 DNA sequence: TGTGCCAGCAGCTTAGGGGACAGGAACACTGAAGCTTTCTTT.

The rearrangement joins TRBV5-1 to TRBJ2-2; D is unresolved. The CDR3 is 13 residues long. V gave up 0 bases and J gave up 4 bases, with 4 bases separating them. The V gene's germline CDR1 is SGHRS and CDR2 YFSETQ. The CDR3 DNA reads as TGCGCCAGCAGCTTGGGTCTCACCGGGGAGCTGTTTTTT. Protein product: CASSLGLTGELFF.

The chain links TRBV6-6 to TRBJ1-3, with 7 bases that match TRBD1. Germline V gives CDR1 MNHNY, CDR2 SVGAGI (reference sequence). V was clipped by 6 bases and J by 0 bases; unmatched bases: 8. The length of the CDR3 is 16 residues. For the CDR3, the DNA is TGTGCCAGCAGCACAATGGGGACAGTCTCTGGAAACACCATATATTTT. This translates into CASSTMGTVSGNTIYF.

The J gene is TRBJ1-1, the V gene TRBV4-3, with D hard to call. Germline V gene sequence: CDR1 LGHNA, CDR2 YSLEER. The CDR3 totals 14 residues. V was cut by 1 base and J by 0 bases, with 6 bases left in between. The CDR3 protein is CASSQGEVNTEAFF. Written as DNA, the CDR3 is TGCGCCAGCAGCCAAGGGGAGGTGAACACTGAAGCTTTCTTT.

In its sample, this clone was seen once. The chain recombines TRBV2 with TRBJ2-1; 8 nucleotides line up with TRBD2. Germline lookup yields CDR1 SNHLY and CDR2 FYNNEI. Trimming removed 5 bases from V and 5 bases from J; junction bases left unmatched: 8. CDR3 length: 15 amino acids. The CDR3 spells CASSPTSGLNNEQFF. The CDR3, as DNA: TGTGCCAGCAGTCCAACTAGCGGCCTAAACAATGAGCAGTTCTTC.

Details on this clone: This specimen includes other DNA sequences encoding the same CDR3. This chain connects TRBV7-3 to TRBJ1-1, with D perhaps matching TRBD1 (6 bases). The CDR3 runs to 13 residues. CDR1 and CDR2 (germline): SGHTA, FQGTGA. Trimming took 5 bases from V and 1 from J, leaving 8 bases between them. The CDR3 loop is CASSGQPNTEAFF. CDR3 DNA sequence: TGTGCCAGCAGCGGACAGCCGAACACTGAAGCTTTCTTT.

This clone was recorded once. V gene TRBV4-3 combines with J gene TRBJ1-2, with D uncertain. This CDR3 is 15 amino acids long. CDR1 LGHNA and CDR2 YSLEER come from the germline V gene. Between the trimmed V and J ends, which lost 4 bases and 4 bases, there was a span of 16 bases. CDR3 amino acids: CASSRTVEGVYGYTF. Here the CDR3 DNA reads TGCGCCAGCAGCCGTACGGTAGAAGGAGTCTATGGCTACACCTTC.

This clone was observed once. The chain has TRBV7-2 and TRBJ2-1, with TRBD2 identical over 11 bases. The CDR3 is made up of 17 amino acids. Germline CDR1 is SGHTA and CDR2 is FQGNSA. With V trimmed by 1 base and J by 3 bases, 5 bases remained unmatched. The CDR3 DNA follows: TGTGCCAGCAGCTTAGTGGCTAGCGGGGGGCTCTACAATGAGCAGTTCTTC. It specifies CASSLVASGGLYNEQFF.

V and J are TRBV7-2 and TRBJ2-7; the D gene is possibly TRBD1 (6 bases). Germline V lookup: CDR1 SGHTA, CDR2 FQGNSA. Trimming removed 4 bases at V and 1 base at J, with 11 bases between. The CDR3 loop spans 14 amino acids. CDR3 in DNA: TGTGCCAGCAGCTCGTTGACAGGTTCCTACGAGCAGTACTTC. This translates into CASSSLTGSYEQYF. The whole variable domain, filled in from reference TRBV7-2 and TRBJ2-7, reads GAGVSQSPSNKVTEKGKDVELRCDPISGHTALYWYRQSLGQGLEFLIYFQGNSAPDKSGLPSDRFSAERTGGSVSTLTIQRTQQEDSAVYLCASSSLTGSYEQYFGPGTRLTVT.